This T cell receptor (beta chain) was sequenced in a study of identical twins. Overall study results and limits: Models predicted too little out-of-frame TCR alpha sharing in monozygotic twins.

Concerning this clonotype itself: What it recognizes is unknown. It is likely a read error, because the conserved phenylalanine at the end of the CDR3 is missing.

CDR1 DFQATT and CDR2 SNEGSKA come from the germline V gene (reference sequence). CDR3 size: 16 residues. The junction had 14 bases not matched to a gene; V was cut back by 5 bases and J by 6 bases. Every one of the donors was a healthy Caucasian. Unique molecular identifiers were present on the cDNA, which also gained a universal primer site by template switching. In TCRdb, the 5' RACE reads were re-called with MiXCR into one record per CDR3 protein. Here the sample spans about 720,000 distinct CDR3 sequences, less than 10% being singletons. This same sample was also part of a study on yellow fever vaccine responses in identical twins.

The material sequenced was PBMCs. The clonotype was recovered from a woman aged 18-29 years in good health. This chain links TRBV20-1 with TRBJ2-4, with TRBD2 identical over 9 bases. DNA for the CDR3: TGCAGTGCTCAACTTATAGCGGGGGCCGTAGGAAACATTCAGTACTGC. Its protein is CSAQLIAGAVGNIQYC.